Shown below are 25 T cell receptor beta chains from a single sample sequenced in a study of blood T cell repertoires in COVID-19. The data were produced by immunoSEQ multiplex PCR, yet TCRdb's version contains in-frame clones alone and is incomplete. Among 140,000 or so clones, about 87% were seen once, and the ten largest hold roughly 11%. Material: peripheral blood. These receptors came from a woman older than 75 with acute or convalescent COVID-19.

In this sample, this clone turned up a few times. This chain links TRBV19 with TRBJ1-1; 7 nucleotides align to TRBD1. V was clipped by 7 bases and J by 5 bases; unmatched bases: 4. The CDR3 runs 12 residues. Germline CDR1 is LNHDA and CDR2 is SQIVND (reference sequence). CDR3 in amino acids: CASTYRGTEAFF. DNA of the CDR3: TGTGCCAGTACCTACAGGGGAACTGAAGCTTTCTTT.

This clone was detected a few times. The V gene is TRBV6-5, the J gene TRBJ1-1, with D perhaps matching TRBD1 (5 bases). In germline, CDR1 is MNHEY, CDR2 SVGAGI. Between the trimmed V and J ends, which lost 5 bases and 7 bases, there was a span of 14 bases. CDR3 length: 13 amino acids. The CDR3 reads CASSQTDPYEAFF. CDR3 nucleotides: TGTGCCAGCAGTCAGACAGACCCGTATGAAGCTTTCTTT.

This clone was detected once. Relative to the germline gene, one junction end is altered; a read error may explain this. The CDR3: CASSLGGAGAQHF. The CDR3 nucleotides read TGTGCCAGCAGTTTGGGCGGAGCAGGGGCCCAGCATTTT. The V gene is TRBV5-4, the J gene TRBJ1-5; tentatively, D is TRBD1 (6 bases). The CDR3 sequence is 13 residues long. Germline values: CDR1 SGHNT, CDR2 YYREEE (reference sequence).

The chain recombines TRBV3-1 (or the pseudogene TRBV3-2) with TRBJ2-3; 13 positions match TRBD2. This CDR3 is 17 amino acids long. The J segment lost 4 bases and the V segment lost 1 base, leaving 5 bases of the junction unmatched. Germline assignment: CDR1 LGHDT and CDR2 YNNKEL (reference sequence). DNA for the CDR3: TGTGCCAGCAGCCAAGTCGGACTAGCGGGGGTAGCAGATACGCAGTATTTT. Residues: CASSQVGLAGVADTQYF.

The chain has TRBV29-1 and TRBJ1-2; 7 nucleotides align to TRBD1. Germline trimming cut 0 bases from V and 3 bases from J; bases unmatched to any gene: 7. The CDR3 loop spans 15 amino acids. Germline CDR1 reads SQVTM; CDR2 reads ANQGSEA. The CDR3 loop reads CSVEDRAGGYYGYTF. The CDR3 DNA is TGCAGCGTTGAAGATCGGGCAGGGGGTTACTATGGCTACACCTTC.

This sequence joins TRBV18 and TRBJ1-2, with a tentative D call TRBD1 (5 bases). The CDR3 extends over 14 amino acids. The V and J ends lost 0 bases and 4 bases respectively, with 9 bases between them. The germline V gene encodes CDR1 KGHSH and CDR2 LQKENI. The CDR3 reads CASSPPGRAYGYTF. CDR3 DNA: TGTGCCAGCTCACCACCGGGCAGGGCCTATGGCTACACCTTC.

The V gene is TRBV7-3, the J gene TRBJ2-1, with 10 bases lining up with TRBD2. From germline, CDR1 is SGHTA and CDR2 FQGTGA. The V gene end was trimmed by 5 bases and the J gene end by 4 bases; junction bases not matched to a gene: 11. This CDR3 comprises 17 residues. The DNA of the CDR3 is TGTGCCAGCAGCCTAGCGGGGGTCGGACAATTTTACAATGAGCAGTTCTTC. This translates into CASSLAGVGQFYNEQFF.

This clone appeared a few times. This chain links TRBV2 with TRBJ1-1; 7 bases map to TRBD1. This CDR3 has 13 amino acids. V lost 6 bases to trimming and J lost 8 bases; unmatched junction nucleotides: 9. The germline V gene has CDR1 SNHLY and CDR2 FYNNEI. CDR3 in amino acids: CASRQQGIGEAFF. The DNA of the CDR3 is TGTGCCAGCAGGCAACAGGGGATTGGAGAAGCTTTCTTT.

The V gene is TRBV4-1, the J gene TRBJ2-7; 9 bases are a match to TRBD1. The germline gives CDR1 MGHRA, CDR2 YSYEKL. Trimming at V came to 1 base and at J to 2 bases, leaving 3 bases not matched to a gene. The length of the CDR3 is 15 residues. This chain's CDR3 is CASSQAGTGTYEQYF. As DNA, the CDR3 is TGCGCCAGCAGCCAAGCGGGGACAGGGACCTACGAGCAGTACTTC.

V usage is TRBV18 and J usage is TRBJ1-3, with 9 nucleotides matching TRBD1. The CDR3 runs to 14 residues. CDR1 and CDR2 (germline): KGHSH, LQKENI. V lost 6 bases to trimming and J lost 4 bases; unmatched junction nucleotides: 4. CDR3 nucleotides: TGTGCCAGCTCCCGACAGGGGGACGGAAACACCATATATTTT. It codes for CASSRQGDGNTIYF.

The J gene is TRBJ1-2, the V gene TRBV4-3, with 7 bases aligning to TRBD1. The CDR3 extends over 15 amino acids. V was clipped by 3 bases and J by 7 bases; unmatched bases: 11. Germline V gene sequence: CDR1 LGHNA, CDR2 YSLEER. The CDR3 spells CASSQSLGGIGGYTF. The CDR3 DNA reads as TGCGCCAGCAGCCAGTCCTTAGGGGGCATTGGTGGCTACACCTTC.

The chain has TRBV3-1 (or the pseudogene TRBV3-2) and TRBJ1-3, with TRBD1 matching 9 bases. CDR3 length equals 15 residues. V shed 7 bases and J 2 bases; nucleotides not matched to a gene: 6. Germline CDR1 is LGHDT and CDR2 is YNNKEL (reference sequence). The CDR3 loop reads CASKPGTGTGNTIYF. In DNA form, the CDR3 reads TGTGCCAGCAAACCCGGGACAGGGACTGGAAACACCATATATTTT.

The chain joins TRBV6-5 to TRBJ1-5, with 9 bases aligning to TRBD1. Trimming cost V 4 bases and J 1 base; bases outside gene matches: 2. The CDR3 covers 15 residues. Germline values: CDR1 MNHEY, CDR2 SVGAGI. This CDR3 is CASSSTGGSNQPQHF. Written as DNA, the CDR3 is TGTGCCAGCAGTTCGACAGGGGGAAGCAATCAGCCCCAGCATTTT.

The chain recombines TRBV21-1 with TRBJ2-7; the D call in the table, TRBD1, was not verified against the DNA. TRBV21-1 is an annotated pseudogene. This CDR3 spans 15 amino acids. CDR3 sequence: CASSKGWTGTYEQYF. The CDR3 DNA reads as TGTGCCAGCAGCAAAGGTTGGACAGGGACTTACGAGCAGTACTTC.

The V call is TRBV18, the J call TRBJ1-2, with D perhaps TRBD1 (5 bases). The V gene lost 2 bases and the J gene lost 3 bases, with 10 bases spanning the gap. Germline loops: CDR1 KGHSH, CDR2 LQKENI. The CDR3 contains 14 residues. CDR3 sequence reads: CASSPVEQDYGYTF. CDR3 sequence (DNA): TGTGCCAGCTCACCAGTCGAACAGGACTATGGCTACACCTTC.

The rearrangement uses TRBV5-4 and TRBJ2-2, with 11 bases matching TRBD1. Germline CDR1 SGHNT, CDR2 YYREEE (reference sequence). This CDR3 comprises 16 residues. The V gene end was trimmed by 4 bases and the J gene end by 3 bases; junction bases not matched to a gene: 5. CDR3 amino acids: CASSIGQGAYTGELFF. The CDR3 bases are TGTGCCAGCAGCATTGGACAGGGGGCTTACACCGGGGAGCTGTTTTTT.

The V gene is TRBV11-3, the J gene TRBJ2-7; no clear D. Trimming took 1 base from V and 4 from J, leaving 8 bases between them. Germline loops: CDR1 SGHNT, CDR2 YENEEA. The CDR3 has 13 amino acids. The CDR3: CASSLVANYEQYF. CDR3 bases: TGTGCCAGCAGCTTAGTGGCAAATTACGAGCAGTACTTC. The whole variable domain, remainder taken from reference TRBV11-3 and TRBJ2-7, is EAGVVQSPRYKIIEKKQPVAFWCNPISGHNTLYWYLQNLGQGPELLIRYENEEAVDDSQLPKDRFSAERLKGVDSTLKIQPAELGDSAVYLCASSLVANYEQYFGPGTRLTVT.

This chain uses TRBV18 with TRBJ1-5, with D tentatively TRBD1 (5 bases). The CDR3 is 15 residues long. V was pared by 3 bases and J by 6 bases, with 15 bases between. The germline gives CDR1 KGHSH, CDR2 LQKENI. The CDR3 sequence is CASSPYQGSGQPQHF. The CDR3 region has the DNA TGTGCCAGCTCACCCTATCAGGGATCGGGTCAGCCCCAGCATTTT.

This CDR3 is CASSRRGGFYNEQFF. CDR3 sequence (DNA): TGTGCCAGCAGCCGGAGGGGGGGCTTCTACAATGAGCAGTTCTTC. The chain joins TRBV7-3 to TRBJ2-1; D is possibly TRBD2 (7 bases). Trimming took off 5 bases at V and 3 bases at J, with 14 bases between the two ends. CDR3 length equals 15 residues. Per the germline V gene, CDR1 is SGHTA and CDR2 is FQGTGA.

The rearrangement uses TRBV5-6 and TRBJ1-2, with no clear D. The CDR3 loop spans 14 amino acids. Germline-derived CDR1 and CDR2 are SGHDT and YYEEEE. Trimming left V 1 base short and J 3 bases short, with 10 bases between. Here the CDR3 reads CASSLNPEYYGYTF. The CDR3 coding sequence is TGTGCCAGCAGCTTGAATCCGGAGTACTATGGCTACACCTTC.

The J gene is TRBJ1-1, the V gene TRBV19; a weak D match, TRBD1 (6 bases). This CDR3 has 15 residues. Trimming took 5 bases from V and 3 from J, leaving 16 bases between them. Germline V gene lookup returns CDR1 LNHDA and CDR2 SQIVND (reference sequence). The CDR3 is CASSVLGAGDTEAFF. Here the CDR3 DNA reads TGTGCCAGTAGTGTACTGGGGGCTGGGGACACTGAAGCTTTCTTT.

The V gene is TRBV3-1 (or the pseudogene TRBV3-2), the J gene TRBJ1-6; D is perhaps TRBD1 (6 bases). CDR1 and CDR2 (germline): LGHDT, YNNKEL (reference sequence). V was clipped by 2 bases and J by 9 bases, with 11 bases between them. The length of the CDR3 is 14 residues. The CDR3 spells CASSQKGHRSPLHF. The CDR3 DNA follows: TGTGCCAGCAGCCAAAAGGGACACCGTTCACCCCTCCACTTT.

The CDR3 DNA sequence: TGTGCCAGTAGTTTCTGGGAGGTCGGTATGTACACTGAAGCTTTCTTT. This sequence encodes CASSFWEVGMYTEAFF. The chain employs TRBV19 and TRBJ1-1; D unresolved. With 5 bases removed from V and 3 bases from J, the gap between germline ends came to 19 bases. The CDR3 is made up of 16 amino acids. Germline CDR1 and CDR2: LNHDA and SQIVND (reference sequence).

V and J are TRBV30 and TRBJ1-2, with D tentatively TRBD1 (6 bases). V was shortened by 2 bases and J by 3 bases, with 10 bases between the two germline ends. The CDR3 consists of 13 residues. Germline loops: CDR1 GTSNPN, CDR2 SVGIG (reference sequence). The CDR3 is CAWSPRTDYGYTF. The CDR3 DNA follows: TGTGCCTGGAGTCCACGGACAGACTATGGCTACACCTTC.

The J gene is TRBJ1-2, the V gene TRBV5-1; no clear D. The CDR3 extends over 15 amino acids. The germline gives CDR1 SGHRS, CDR2 YFSETQ. V was pared by 5 bases and J by 2 bases, with 16 bases between. Here the CDR3 reads CASRSSPVSNYGYTF. The DNA for the CDR3 is TGCGCCAGCAGGTCATCCCCGGTTTCAAACTATGGCTACACCTTC.